These 14 T cell receptor beta chains originate from one sample sequenced in a study of blood T cell repertoires in COVID-19. Data came from immunoSEQ multiplex PCR; TCRdb stores just in-frame clones and leaves some out. The top ten hold around 2.1% of the sample, which has 250,000 to 300,000 clones, about nine tenths seen once. The sequenced material came from peripheral blood. The receptors were sampled from a man in his fifties with acute or convalescent COVID-19.

In DNA, the CDR3 is TGTGCCAGCAGTTCAGCCCTCGGGGGGATCTATGGCTACACCTTC. This sequence encodes CASSSALGGIYGYTF. The chain uses TRBV6-2 or TRBV6-3 and TRBJ1-2; tentative D call: TRBD1 (5 bases). CDR3 length equals 15 residues. Trimming took 4 bases from V and 4 from J, leaving 16 bases between them. Germline-derived CDR1 and CDR2 are MNHEY and SVGEGT.

This clone was counted a few times. The chain combines TRBV10-1 with TRBJ2-3; tentatively, D is TRBD1 (6 bases). Germline CDR1 reads WNHNN; CDR2 reads SYGVQD (reference sequence). The CDR3 is made up of 14 amino acids. Trimming left V 1 base short and J 2 bases short, with 7 bases between. CDR3 sequence: CASSEWGPTDTQYF. CDR3 DNA sequence: TGCGCCAGCAGTGAGTGGGGGCCCACAGATACGCAGTATTTT.

The rearrangement joins TRBV7-3 to TRBJ1-1, with 10 bases lining up with TRBD1. Germline CDR1 SGHTA, CDR2 FQGTGA. The CDR3 has 14 amino acids. Trimming removed 5 bases from V and 5 bases from J; junction bases left unmatched: 5. The DNA for the CDR3 is TGTGCCAGCAGCATAAGACAGGGGGCAACTGAAGCTTTCTTT. It is translated as CASSIRQGATEAFF. The full variable domain, completed using reference TRBV7-3 and TRBJ1-1, is GAGVSQTPSNKVTEKGKYVELRCDPISGHTALYWYRQSLGQGPEFLIYFQGTGAADDSGLPNDRFFAVRPEGSVSTLKIQRTERGDSAVYLCASSIRQGATEAFFGQGTRLTVV.

The chain links TRBV18 to TRBJ1-3; possibly TRBD1 for D (6 bases). The ends were cut back, 3 bases at V and 0 bases at J, with 15 bases in the middle. Germline V gives CDR1 KGHSH, CDR2 LQKENI. This CDR3 has 17 amino acids. In nucleotides, the CDR3 is TGTGCCAGCTCACCTCGAGAGGGGGTGCCCTCTGGAAACACCATATATTTT. It encodes CASSPREGVPSGNTIYF.

V is TRBV2 and J is TRBJ2-1; 7 positions agree with TRBD2. V trimming: 8 bases; J trimming: 7 bases; junction bases outside the gene matches: 5. Germline-derived CDR1 and CDR2 are SNHLY and FYNNEI. The CDR3 is 12 residues long. CDR3 region: CASHTSVNEQFF. The CDR3 nucleotides read TGTGCCAGCCATACTAGCGTTAATGAGCAGTTCTTC.

CDR3 coding DNA: TGTGCCAGCAGTTTTCAGGTCAATCAGCCCCAGCATTTT. The encoded protein is CASSFQVNQPQHF. The chain combines TRBV12-3 or TRBV12-4 with TRBJ1-5; no reliable D call. This CDR3 spans 13 amino acids. V gave up 3 bases and J gave up 3 bases, with 6 bases separating them.

The chain's CDR3 is CASSYWTSGGANTQYF. The CDR3 nucleotides read TGTGCCAGCAGTTACTGGACTAGCGGGGGGGCGAATACGCAGTATTTT. The chain links TRBV6-5 to TRBJ2-3, with TRBD2 matching over 15 bases. Losses at the gene ends were 1 base for V and 7 bases for J; bases not matched to a gene: 3. The CDR3 is 16 amino acids. Germline CDR1 and CDR2: MNHEY and SVGAGI.

The chain recombines TRBV19 with TRBJ2-2; 7 nucleotides agree with TRBD1. After removal of 5 bases from V and 0 bases from J, the junction contained 6 bases not matched to a gene. The CDR3 is 16 residues long. Germline V lookup: CDR1 LNHDA, CDR2 SQIVND (reference sequence). CDR3 loop: CASSPLDRANTGELFF. For the CDR3, the DNA is TGTGCCAGTAGTCCACTAGACAGGGCGAACACCGGGGAGCTGTTTTTT.

This clone was detected once. The V and J genes are TRBV9 and TRBJ1-1; D might be TRBD1 (6 bases). CDR3 length: 16 residues. V was pared by 3 bases and J by 0 bases, with 15 bases between. Germline CDR1 is SGDLS and CDR2 is YYNGEE. The CDR3 protein is CASSAPVGAMNTEAFF. In DNA form, the CDR3 reads TGTGCCAGCAGCGCCCCAGTGGGGGCGATGAACACTGAAGCTTTCTTT.

V usage is TRBV7-9 and J usage is TRBJ1-2; D gene ambiguous. CDR1 and CDR2 (germline): SEHNR, FQNEAQ (reference sequence). This CDR3 spans 13 amino acids. Trimming left V 3 bases short and J 1 base short, with 6 bases between. The CDR3 is CASSFGSNYGYTF. In DNA form, the CDR3 reads TGTGCCAGCAGCTTTGGTAGTAACTATGGCTACACCTTC.

The chain uses TRBV19 and TRBJ2-2; maybe TRBD2 (6 bases). CDR3 length: 13 amino acids. Trimming pared 6 bases from V and 4 bases from J, leaving 9 bases between. The germline V gene encodes CDR1 LNHDA and CDR2 SQIVND (reference sequence). The DNA of the CDR3 is TGTGCCAGTAGGTTCGGGGGCACCGGGGAGCTGTTTTTT. Translating it yields CASRFGGTGELFF.

The chain is built from TRBV5-1 and TRBJ2-2; possible D gene TRBD2, 5 bases. The CDR3 contains 15 residues. V was clipped by 4 bases and J by 2 bases, with 12 bases between them. Germline-derived CDR1 and CDR2 are SGHRS and YFSETQ. The CDR3 reads CASSTLGINTGELFF. In DNA, the CDR3 is TGCGCCAGCAGCACCCTCGGGATAAACACCGGGGAGCTGTTTTTT.

J is TRBJ1-6 and V is TRBV4-1; D is unclear. V lost 0 bases and J lost 6, with 9 bases in between. Per the germline V gene, CDR1 is MGHRA and CDR2 is YSYEKL. CDR3 length equals 15 residues. In DNA, the CDR3 is TGCGCCAGCAGCCAAGAAGCGGTAGCTAATTCACCCCTCCACTTT. It specifies CASSQEAVANSPLHF.

This clone was found once. This sample also contains other DNA sequences that code for the same CDR3. The rearrangement joins TRBV9 to TRBJ2-5, with 7 bases that match TRBD2. The germline CDR1 and CDR2 sequences are SGDLS and YYNGEE. The CDR3 extends over 13 amino acids. Losses at the gene ends were 2 bases for V and 4 bases for J; bases not matched to a gene: 2. This CDR3 is CASSVTSRETQYF. CDR3 DNA sequence: TGTGCCAGCAGCGTGACTAGCAGAGAGACCCAGTACTTC.